The T cell receptor (beta chain) described here comes from a study of cytomegalovirus exposure and HLA in healthy donors. General study findings and limits: Previously analyzed data showed that most TCR beta V segments were productive at a frequency of about 87% or about 30%.

PCR used 60 Vbeta primers and 13 Jbeta primers. Repertoires were generated with immunoSEQ multiplex PCR, while TCRdb's copy carries only in-frame clones and drops some. This table has about 110,000 clones, over 70% appearing once. This CDR3 region has 16 residues. Germline V gene data show CDR1 as MNHEY and CDR2 as SVGAGI. V was pared by 2 bases and J by 1 base, with 14 bases between. Comment on this clone: Its antigen is unknown.

V gene TRBV6-5 combines with J gene TRBJ1-1; possibly TRBD1 for D (5 bases). Sequencing input: PBMCs. This TCR derives from a man aged 30 to 45 in good health and CMV-seronegative. The CDR3 sequence is CASSYGGSKRNTEAFF. In DNA, the CDR3 is TGTGCCAGCAGTTACGGGGGGTCGAAACGGAACACTGAAGCTTTCTTT.